What follows describes a single T cell receptor (beta chain). What it binds is unknown. The CDR3 runs to 12 residues. V gave up 3 bases and J gave up 6 bases, with 6 bases separating them. Germline CDR1 is SGHTA and CDR2 is FQGNSA. This entry belongs to a study of OX40 agonist ivuxolimab in advanced cancers. Study-level background: Having had anti-PD-1, anti-PD-L1 or anti-CTLA-4 therapy before was allowed, and roughly 38% had some. Study-wide findings and caveats: Fewer expanded clones were found on average in CD4+ than in CD8+ T cells.

Sequencing used immunoSEQ multiplex PCR; TCRdb keeps in-frame clones, though not all of them. The sample holds 91,000 or so clones, approximately 93% seen once. The sample here was CD4+ or CD8+ T cells sorted from blood, taken in a trial of the OX40 agonist ivuxolimab. This chain connects TRBV7-2 to TRBJ2-1; D is undetermined. The receptor was derived from an adult with an advanced solid tumor such as melanoma, head and neck, liver or kidney cancer. The CDR3 sequence is CASSLQSNEQFF. CDR3 nucleotides: TGTGCCAGCAGCTTGCAGTCCAATGAGCAGTTCTTC.